These T cell receptor beta chains were read from a single sample in a study of blood T cell repertoires in COVID-19. The data were produced by immunoSEQ multiplex PCR, yet TCRdb's version contains in-frame clones alone and is incomplete. The repertoire consists of some 140,000 clones, with 79% occurring once and the leading ten covering about 3.6%. The sequenced sample was peripheral blood. All receptors come from a man in his sixties with acute or convalescent COVID-19. The CDR3 runs from the conserved cysteine through the conserved F or W. A D gene is named only where the DNA matches it firmly. The size of a clone is reported for some rows only, either as once, few or many, or as a class for expanded clones.

V gene	J gene	D gene	clone size	CDR3 DNA	CDR3 protein
TRBV27	TRBJ2-1	NA	once	TGTGCCAGCTTCGCCGAAAGCGGACTTTCCTACAATGAGCAGTTCTTC	CASFAESGLSYNEQFF
TRBV9	TRBJ2-1	NA	NA	TGTGCCAGCAGCGTTGTCAGCTCCTACAATGAGCAGTTCTTC	CASSVVSSYNEQFF
TRBV7-8	TRBJ1-2	NA	NA	TGTGCCAGCAGCTCGCCGACAGTCTATGGCTACACCTTC	CASSSPTVYGYTF
TRBV5-1	TRBJ1-5	TRBD1	NA	TGCGCCAGCAGCTCCGGGACAGGTGGTCAGCCCCAGCATTTT	CASSSGTGGQPQHF
TRBV30	TRBJ1-5	NA	NA	TGTGCCTGGAGTGTACGCACAGGGAGTAGCAATCAGCCCCAGCATTTT	CAWSVRTGSSNQPQHF
TRBV27	TRBJ2-1	NA	NA	TGTGCCAGCACCCGAGTTGCGCAGGGGGGTTACAATGAGCAGTTCTTC	CASTRVAQGGYNEQFF
TRBV19	TRBJ1-1	NA	NA	TGTGCCAGTAGTGATCAGGGATTGAACACTGAAGCTTTCTTT	CASSDQGLNTEAFF
TRBV18	TRBJ1-5	TRBD1	NA	TGTGCCAGCTCACTTAGGACAGGGACTAGCAATCAGCCCCAGCATTTT	CASSLRTGTSNQPQHF
TRBV12-3/TRBV12-4	TRBJ1-2	NA	NA	TGTGCCAGCAGTCCACGGGACTATGGCTACACCTTC	CASSPRDYGYTF
TRBV4-3	TRBJ1-1	TRBD1	NA	TGCGCCAGCAGCCAAGGAGGGGGCCTGGGTGAAGCTTTCTTT	CASSQGGGLGEAFF
TRBV4-3	TRBJ2-1	TRBD2	few	TGCGCCAGCAGCCAAGATCTTGTCTGGAGCGGGGGTTTGTTCTTC	CASSQDLVWSGGLFF
TRBV2	TRBJ2-1	NA	many	TGTGCCAGCAGGGAGAGGAATGAGCAGTTCTTC	CASRERNEQFF
TRBV7-9	TRBJ1-1	NA	NA	TGTGCCAGCAGCTTAGTGCGGGGGGACACTGAAGCTTTCTTT	CASSLVRGDTEAFF
TRBV4-3	TRBJ2-1	TRBD2	NA	TGCGCCAGCAGCCCGTATAGCGGGAGGGCCTCAGATGAGCAGTTCTTC	CASSPYSGRASDEQFF
TRBV3-1/TRBV3-2	TRBJ1-6	NA	few	TGTGCCAGCAGCCAGATGAGGGAACAATCACCCCTCCACTTT	CASSQMREQSPLHF
TRBV6-5	TRBJ1-4	TRBD1	NA	TGTGCCAGCAGTTACTCTACAGGGGGCGGAGAAAAACTGTTTTTT	CASSYSTGGGEKLFF
TRBV9	TRBJ2-2	TRBD1	NA	TGTGCCAGCAGCGGAGATCCGGGACAGCAGAACACCGGGGAGCTGTTTTTT	CASSGDPGQQNTGELFF
TRBV9	TRBJ2-7	TRBD2	NA	TGTGCCAGCAGCGTGTCTACCGGGACTAGCGGGGAAGTCGAGCAGTACTTC	CASSVSTGTSGEVEQYF
TRBV5-4	TRBJ2-1	NA	NA	TGTGCCAGCAGGAGCTTACGGGATGAGCAGTTCTTC	CASRSLRDEQFF
TRBV7-2	TRBJ1-4	NA	NA	TGTGCCAGCAGCTTAGGCCCATCTTTTCTTCTAAATGAAAAACTGTTTTTT	CASSLGPSFLLNEKLFF
TRBV28	TRBJ1-5	NA	once	TGTGCCAGCAGTTTCAGGTCTAATAGCAATCAGCCCCAGCATTTT	CASSFRSNSNQPQHF
TRBV5-4	TRBJ2-1	TRBD2	NA	TGTGCCAGCAGCCCGGGACTAGCGGGAGGCGCCTCGAGGGGTGAGCAGTTCTTC	CASSPGLAGGASRGEQFF
TRBV7-9	TRBJ2-4	NA	NA	TGTGCCAGCAGCCAGTCTGACGGGGAAAACATTCAGTACTTC	CASSQSDGENIQYF
TRBV28	TRBJ1-1	NA	NA	TGTGCCAGCATCCCGGCAGGAAGCACTGAAGCTTTCTTT	CASIPAGSTEAFF
TRBV7-2	TRBJ2-3	NA	once	TGTGCCAGCAGCATCGGGTCTTATTTCACAGATACGCAGTATTTT	CASSIGSYFTDTQYF
TRBV7-3	TRBJ2-3	NA	NA	TGTGCCAGCAGCTTAGGCCATTCCCCCACAGATACGCAGTATTTT	CASSLGHSPTDTQYF
TRBV9	TRBJ1-6	TRBD1	once	TGTGCCAGCAGCGCACGACCCGGGACAGGGGATTCACCCCTCCACTTT	CASSARPGTGDSPLHF
TRBV18	TRBJ2-2	NA	NA	TGTGCCAGCTCACCAGGGGCAGCCAACACCGGGGAGCTGTTTTTT	CASSPGAANTGELFF
TRBV5-4	TRBJ1-1	NA	NA	TGTGCCAGCAGTTTACAGATTTTGGGCACTGAAGCTTTCTTT	CASSLQILGTEAFF
TRBV6-2/TRBV6-3	TRBJ2-7	TRBD2	once	TGTGCCAGCAGTTTAATTCGACTAGCGGGGCTGTACTTC	CASSLIRLAGLYF
TRBV27	TRBJ2-7	TRBD2	few	TGTGCCAGCAGTTTATCCGGGACTAGCGGCGGCGAGCAGTACTTC	CASSLSGTSGGEQYF
TRBV20-1	TRBJ2-3	NA	NA	TGCAGTGCTAGTTTCCAGGGTAGCACAGATACGCAGTATTTT	CSASFQGSTDTQYF
TRBV28	TRBJ1-4	TRBD1	NA	TGTGCCAGCAAAACAGGGGGTGCAACTAATGAAAAACTGTTTTTT	CASKTGGATNEKLFF
TRBV7-9	TRBJ2-6	NA	few	TGTGCCAGCAGCTTCACAGAGTCTGGGGCCAACGTCCTGACTTTC	CASSFTESGANVLTF
TRBV6-5	TRBJ1-2	NA	few	TGTGCCAGCAGTCCGGCGGACAAAAGCTATGGCTACACCTTC	CASSPADKSYGYTF
TRBV7-2	TRBJ1-1	TRBD1	NA	TGTGCCAGCAGCTTGCGACAGGGGACGTACACTGAAGCTTTCTTT	CASSLRQGTYTEAFF
TRBV9	TRBJ2-5	TRBD2	NA	TGTGCCAGCAGCGTAGGGAGAGTAGCGGGAGGTGCTTGGGGAGAGACCCAGTACTTC	CASSVGRVAGGAWGETQYF
TRBV28	TRBJ1-1	TRBD1	NA	TGTGCCAGCTATGAACAGGGGCGGGACACTGAAGCTTTCTTT	CASYEQGRDTEAFF
TRBV6-5	TRBJ1-5	TRBD1	NA	TGTGCCAGCAGCGGGGACAGACGCAATCAGCCCCAGCATTTT	CASSGDRRNQPQHF
TRBV5-1	TRBJ1-1	NA	NA	TGCGCCAGCAGCTTAAGTCCGGTGAACACTGAAGCTTTCTTT	CASSLSPVNTEAFF
TRBV24-1	TRBJ1-2	TRBD1	NA	TGTGCCACCAGTGAACAGGGGGCGCGTAATGGCTACACCTTC	CATSEQGARNGYTF
TRBV6-6	TRBJ1-5	TRBD1	NA	TGTGCCAGCAGTCAACAGGGGAAGGGTCAGCCCCAGCATTTT	CASSQQGKGQPQHF
TRBV10-3	TRBJ2-1	TRBD2	NA	TGTGCCATCAAGGGGGGACTAGCGGCCGACAATGAGCAGTTCTTC	CAIKGGLAADNEQFF
TRBV5-1	TRBJ1-1	NA	NA	TGCGCCAGCAGCAAACAGGGTAACACTGAAGCTTTCTTT	CASSKQGNTEAFF
TRBV4-1	TRBJ1-4	NA	NA	TGCGCCAGCAGCCAAAGCATAATAGAACGTGAAAAACTGTTTTTT	CASSQSIIEREKLFF
TRBV6-6	TRBJ1-5	NA	NA	TGTGCCAGCAGGCAGGGCTCTAGCAATCAGCCCCAGCATTTT	CASRQGSSNQPQHF
TRBV9	TRBJ2-2	NA	few	TGTGCCAGCAGCGTAGCTCGGAACACCGGGGAGCTGTTTTTT	CASSVARNTGELFF
TRBV9	TRBJ2-1	NA	NA	TGTGCCAGCAGCGCGCCGGGACTGATATCCTACAATGAGCAGTTCTTC	CASSAPGLISYNEQFF
TRBV5-5	TRBJ2-1	TRBD2	NA	TGTGCCAGCAGCCAACCAGCGGGAGGGCCTTACAATGAGCAGTTCTTC	CASSQPAGGPYNEQFF
TRBV19	TRBJ1-3	TRBD1	NA	TGTGCCAGTAGTAAGGGGGCAGCGATTTCCGGAAACACCATATATTTT	CASSKGAAISGNTIYF
TRBV29-1	TRBJ1-1	NA	NA	TGCAGCGTTGTATTATGGACCTCGACAGCTATGAACACTGAAGCTTTCTTT	CSVVLWTSTAMNTEAFF
TRBV28	TRBJ2-1	NA	NA	TGTGCCAGCAGTTCCCCCCAGGGGCTCTCCTACAATGAGCAGTTCTTC	CASSSPQGLSYNEQFF
TRBV27	TRBJ2-5	TRBD2	NA	TGTGCCAGCAGTTTGGGGGGGAGGGCCTTAGAGACCCAGTACTTC	CASSLGGRALETQYF
TRBV29-1	TRBJ1-2	NA	NA	TGCAGCGTACTTGGACAGACTAACTATGGCTACACCTTC	CSVLGQTNYGYTF
TRBV9	TRBJ1-3	NA	once	TGTGCCAGCAGCGTAGATTGGGGAGCTGGAAACACCATATATTTT	CASSVDWGAGNTIYF
TRBV4-1	TRBJ2-1	TRBD2	NA	TGCGCCAGCAGCCAAGATATAGGGGGACTAGCGGGCGACGAGCAGTTCTTC	CASSQDIGGLAGDEQFF
TRBV7-9	TRBJ2-1	TRBD2	NA	TGTGCCAGCAGCTCTCAAGCGGGAGTCCTGTTCTTC	CASSSQAGVLFF